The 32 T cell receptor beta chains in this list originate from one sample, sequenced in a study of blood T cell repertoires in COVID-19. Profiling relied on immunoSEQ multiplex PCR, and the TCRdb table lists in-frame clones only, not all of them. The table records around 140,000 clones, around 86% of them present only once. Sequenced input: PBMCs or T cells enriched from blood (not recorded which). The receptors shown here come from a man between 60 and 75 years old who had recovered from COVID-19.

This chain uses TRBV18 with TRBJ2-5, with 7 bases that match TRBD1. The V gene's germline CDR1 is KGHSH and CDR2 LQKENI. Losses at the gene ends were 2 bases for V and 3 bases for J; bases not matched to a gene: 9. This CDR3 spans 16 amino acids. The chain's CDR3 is CASSPSLGTAEETQYF. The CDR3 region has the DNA TGTGCCAGCTCACCAAGCCTAGGGACAGCCGAAGAGACCCAGTACTTC. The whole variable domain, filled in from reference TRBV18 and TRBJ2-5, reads NAGVMQNPRHLVRRRGQEARLRCSPMKGHSHVYWYRQLPEEGLKFMVYLQKENIIDESGMPKERFSAEFPKEGPSILRIQQVVRGDSAAYFCASSPSLGTAEETQYFGPGTRLLVL.

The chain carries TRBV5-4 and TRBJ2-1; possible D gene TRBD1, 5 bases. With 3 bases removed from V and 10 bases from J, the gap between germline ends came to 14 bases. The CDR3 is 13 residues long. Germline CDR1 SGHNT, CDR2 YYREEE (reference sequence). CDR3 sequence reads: CASSWAQGHEQFF. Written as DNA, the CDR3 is TGTGCCAGCAGCTGGGCGCAGGGCCACGAGCAGTTCTTC.

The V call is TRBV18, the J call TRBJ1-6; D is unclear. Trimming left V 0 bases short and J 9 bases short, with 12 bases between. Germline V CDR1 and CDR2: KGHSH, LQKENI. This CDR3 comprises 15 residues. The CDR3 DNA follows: TGTGCCAGCTCACCACCGGAGGGTGTGGGTTCACCCCTCCACTTT. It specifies CASSPPEGVGSPLHF. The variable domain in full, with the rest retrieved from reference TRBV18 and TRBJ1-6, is NAGVMQNPRHLVRRRGQEARLRCSPMKGHSHVYWYRQLPEEGLKFMVYLQKENIIDESGMPKERFSAEFPKEGPSILRIQQVVRGDSAAYFCASSPPEGVGSPLHFGNGTRLTVT.

The CDR3 loop reads CASSYASGSSYEQYF. For the CDR3, the DNA is TGTGCCAGCAGTTACGCTAGCGGTAGCTCCTACGAGCAGTACTTC. The rearrangement joins TRBV6-6 to TRBJ2-7; the match to TRBD2 covers 7 bases. The CDR3 contains 15 residues. The germline V gene encodes CDR1 MNHNY and CDR2 SVGAGI (reference sequence). The V and J ends lost 2 bases and 0 bases, in that order; junction bases with no gene match: 4.

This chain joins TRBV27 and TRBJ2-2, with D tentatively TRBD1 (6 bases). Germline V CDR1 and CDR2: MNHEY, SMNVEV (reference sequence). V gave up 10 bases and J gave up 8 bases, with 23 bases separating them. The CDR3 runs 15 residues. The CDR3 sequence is CATNVGGSPGGELFF. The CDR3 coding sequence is TGTGCCACAAATGTAGGGGGATCCCCGGGTGGGGAGCTGTTTTTT.

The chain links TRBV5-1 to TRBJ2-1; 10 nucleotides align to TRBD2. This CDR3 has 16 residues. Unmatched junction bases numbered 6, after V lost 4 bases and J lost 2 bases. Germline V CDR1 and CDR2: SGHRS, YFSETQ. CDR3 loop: CASSVTGTSAYNEQFF. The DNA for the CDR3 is TGCGCCAGCAGCGTCACCGGGACTAGCGCCTACAATGAGCAGTTCTTC. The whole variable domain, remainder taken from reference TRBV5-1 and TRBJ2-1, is KAGVTQTPRYLIKTRGQQVTLSCSPISGHRSVSWYQQTPGQGLQFLFEYFSETQRNKGNFPGRFSGRQFSNSRSEMNVSTLELGDSALYLCASSVTGTSAYNEQFFGPGTRLTVL.

The CDR3 DNA sequence: TGTGCCAGCAGCCTGGGAGCGGGAGGGAGCAACGAGCAGTACTTC. This sequence encodes CASSLGAGGSNEQYF. The gene calls are TRBV5-4 and TRBJ2-7, with 10 bases aligning to TRBD2. The germline V gene has CDR1 SGHNT and CDR2 YYREEE (reference sequence). Unmatched junction bases numbered 9, after V lost 4 bases and J lost 5 bases. This CDR3 has 15 residues.

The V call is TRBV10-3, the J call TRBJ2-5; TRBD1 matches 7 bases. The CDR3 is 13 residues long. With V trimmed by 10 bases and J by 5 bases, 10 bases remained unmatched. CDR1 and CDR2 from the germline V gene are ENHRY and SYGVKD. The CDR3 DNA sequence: TGTGCCACCGTACAGGGGAATGGGGAGACCCAGTACTTC. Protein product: CATVQGNGETQYF.

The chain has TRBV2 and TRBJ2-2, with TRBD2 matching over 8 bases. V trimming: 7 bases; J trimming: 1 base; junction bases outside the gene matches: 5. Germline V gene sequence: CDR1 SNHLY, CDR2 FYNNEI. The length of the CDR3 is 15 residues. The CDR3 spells CASTGRGGNTGELFF. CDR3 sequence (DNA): TGTGCCAGCACCGGCCGGGGGGGGAACACCGGGGAGCTGTTTTTT.

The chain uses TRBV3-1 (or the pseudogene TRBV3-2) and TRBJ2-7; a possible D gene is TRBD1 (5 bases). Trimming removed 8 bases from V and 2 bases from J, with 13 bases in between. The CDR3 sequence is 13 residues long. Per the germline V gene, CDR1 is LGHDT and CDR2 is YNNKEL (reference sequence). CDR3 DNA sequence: TGTGCCAGCTCCAAAAGGGGTACCTACGAGCAGTACTTC. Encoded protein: CASSKRGTYEQYF.

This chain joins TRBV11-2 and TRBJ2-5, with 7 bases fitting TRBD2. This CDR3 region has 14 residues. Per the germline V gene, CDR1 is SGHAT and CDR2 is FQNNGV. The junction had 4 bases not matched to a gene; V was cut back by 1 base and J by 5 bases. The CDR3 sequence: CASSLGGEGETQYF. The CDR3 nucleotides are TGTGCCAGCAGCTTAGGAGGGGAGGGGGAGACCCAGTACTTC. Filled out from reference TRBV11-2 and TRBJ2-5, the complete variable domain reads EAGVAQSPRYKIIEKRQSVAFWCNPISGHATLYWYQQILGQGPKLLIQFQNNGVVDDSQLPKDRFSAERLKGVDSTLKIQPAKLEDSAVYLCASSLGGEGETQYFGPGTRLLVL.

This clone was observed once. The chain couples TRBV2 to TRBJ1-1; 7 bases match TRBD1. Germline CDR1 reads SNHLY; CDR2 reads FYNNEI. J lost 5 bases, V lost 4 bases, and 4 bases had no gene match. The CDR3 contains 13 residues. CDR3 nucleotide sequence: TGTGCCAGCAGTGTGTCACAGGGGACTGAAGCTTTCTTT. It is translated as CASSVSQGTEAFF.

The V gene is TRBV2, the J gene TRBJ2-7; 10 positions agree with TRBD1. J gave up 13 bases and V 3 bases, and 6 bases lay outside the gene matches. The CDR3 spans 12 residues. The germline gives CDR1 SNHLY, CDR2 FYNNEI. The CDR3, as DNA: TGTGCCAGCAGTGAGCGGGACAGGGGAAGATACTTC. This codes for CASSERDRGRYF.

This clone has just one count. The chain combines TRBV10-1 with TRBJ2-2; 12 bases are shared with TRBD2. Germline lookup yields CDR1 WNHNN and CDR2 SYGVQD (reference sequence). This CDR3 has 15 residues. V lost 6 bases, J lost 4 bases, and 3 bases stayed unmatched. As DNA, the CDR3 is TGCGCCAGCAGACCGACTAGCGGGGGCACCGGGGAGCTGTTTTTT. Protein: CASRPTSGGTGELFF.

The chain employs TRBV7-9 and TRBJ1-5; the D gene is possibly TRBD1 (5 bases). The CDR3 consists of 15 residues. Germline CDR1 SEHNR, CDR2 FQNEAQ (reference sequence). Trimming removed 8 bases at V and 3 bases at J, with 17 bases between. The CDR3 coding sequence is TGTGCCAGCTCAGGCGGGACGACCAACAATCAGCCCCAGCATTTT. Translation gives CASSGGTTNNQPQHF.

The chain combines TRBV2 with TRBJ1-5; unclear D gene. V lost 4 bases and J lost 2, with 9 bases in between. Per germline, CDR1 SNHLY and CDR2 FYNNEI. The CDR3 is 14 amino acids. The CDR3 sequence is CASSAGSGNQPQHF. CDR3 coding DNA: TGTGCCAGCAGTGCTGGCAGCGGCAATCAGCCCCAGCATTTT.

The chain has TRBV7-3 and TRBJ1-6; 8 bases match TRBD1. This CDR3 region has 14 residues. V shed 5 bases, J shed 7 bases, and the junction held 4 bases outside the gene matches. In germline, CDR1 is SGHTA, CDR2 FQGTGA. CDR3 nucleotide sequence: TGTGCCAGCAGCGCAGGGGGCGCGAATTCACCCCTCCACTTT. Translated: CASSAGGANSPLHF.

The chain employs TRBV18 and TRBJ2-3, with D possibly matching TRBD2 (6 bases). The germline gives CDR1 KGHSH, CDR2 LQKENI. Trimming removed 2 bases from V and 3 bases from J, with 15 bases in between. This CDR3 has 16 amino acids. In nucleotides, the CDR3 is TGTGCCAGCTCACCATTGATCGGGGGAACTACAGATACGCAGTATTTT. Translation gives CASSPLIGGTTDTQYF.

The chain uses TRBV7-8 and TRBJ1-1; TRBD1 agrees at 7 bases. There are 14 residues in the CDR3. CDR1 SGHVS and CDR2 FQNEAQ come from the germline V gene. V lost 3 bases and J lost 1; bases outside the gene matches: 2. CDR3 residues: CASSLNRGNTEAFF. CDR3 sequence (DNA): TGTGCCAGCAGCTTGAACAGGGGGAACACTGAAGCTTTCTTT.

The CDR3 here is CSVAGQGNYEQYF. Here the CDR3 DNA reads TGCAGCGTGGCGGGACAGGGAAACTACGAGCAGTACTTC. This chain uses TRBV29-1 with TRBJ2-7, with 9 bases aligning to TRBD1. V was pared by 6 bases and J by 3 bases, with 6 bases of the junction left unmatched. CDR1 is SQVTM, CDR2 ANQGSEA, per germline. This CDR3 spans 13 amino acids.

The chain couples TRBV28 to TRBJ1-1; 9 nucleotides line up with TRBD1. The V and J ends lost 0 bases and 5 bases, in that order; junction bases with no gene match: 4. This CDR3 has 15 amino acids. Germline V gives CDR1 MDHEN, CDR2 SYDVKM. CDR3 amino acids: CASSLWGQGETEAFF. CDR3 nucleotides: TGTGCCAGCAGTTTATGGGGACAGGGTGAAACTGAAGCTTTCTTT.

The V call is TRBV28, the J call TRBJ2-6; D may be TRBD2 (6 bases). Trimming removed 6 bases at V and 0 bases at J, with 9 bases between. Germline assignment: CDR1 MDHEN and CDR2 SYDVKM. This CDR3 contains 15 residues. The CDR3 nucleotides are TGTGCCAGCAGATCGGGGGACTCTGGGGCCAACGTCCTGACTTTC. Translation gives CASRSGDSGANVLTF.

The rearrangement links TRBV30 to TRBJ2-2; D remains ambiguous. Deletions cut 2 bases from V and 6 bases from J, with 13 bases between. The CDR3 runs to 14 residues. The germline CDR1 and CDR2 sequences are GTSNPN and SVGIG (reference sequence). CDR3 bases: TGTGCCTGGAGTTTACAGCTCCGTTCCGGGGAGCTGTTTTTT. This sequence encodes CAWSLQLRSGELFF. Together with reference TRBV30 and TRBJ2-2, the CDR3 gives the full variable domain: SQTIHQWPATLVQPVGSPLSLECTVEGTSNPNLYWYRQAAGRGLQLLFYSVGIGQISSEVPQNLSASRPQDRQFILSSKKLLLSDSGFYLCAWSLQLRSGELFFGEGSRLTVL.

This CDR3 reads CASSPLAGGPEEKETQYF. The CDR3 DNA sequence: TGTGCCAGCAGTCCCCTAGCGGGAGGGCCGGAAGAAAAAGAGACCCAGTACTTC. The chain joins TRBV27 to TRBJ2-5, with 12 bases fitting TRBD2. This CDR3 has 18 residues. J gave up 3 bases and V 5 bases, and 13 bases lay outside the gene matches. In germline, CDR1 is MNHEY, CDR2 SMNVEV (reference sequence).

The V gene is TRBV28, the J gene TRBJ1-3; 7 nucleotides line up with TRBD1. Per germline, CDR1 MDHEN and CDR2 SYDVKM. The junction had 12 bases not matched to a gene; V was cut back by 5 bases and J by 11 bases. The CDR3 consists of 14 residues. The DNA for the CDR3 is TGTGCCAGCAGTGCGACAGGGATGGGTCCGGCCATATATTTT. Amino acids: CASSATGMGPAIYF.

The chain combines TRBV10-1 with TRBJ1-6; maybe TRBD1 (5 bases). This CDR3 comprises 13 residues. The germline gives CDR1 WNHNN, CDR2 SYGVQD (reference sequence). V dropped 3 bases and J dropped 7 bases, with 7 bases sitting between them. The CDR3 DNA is TGCGCCAGCAGTGACAGGGTCAATTCACCCCTCCACTTT. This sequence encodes CASSDRVNSPLHF.

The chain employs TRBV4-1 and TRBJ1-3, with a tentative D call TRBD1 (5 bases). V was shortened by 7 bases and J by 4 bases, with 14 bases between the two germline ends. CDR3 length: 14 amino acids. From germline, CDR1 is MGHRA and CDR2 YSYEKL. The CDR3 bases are TGCGCCAGCAACCTGGGGGGGACGGGAAACACCATATATTTT. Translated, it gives CASNLGGTGNTIYF.

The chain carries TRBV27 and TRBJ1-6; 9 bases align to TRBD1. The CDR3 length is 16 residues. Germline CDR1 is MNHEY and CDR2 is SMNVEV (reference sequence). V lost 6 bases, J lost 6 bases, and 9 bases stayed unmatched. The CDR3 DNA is TGTGCCAGCAGAACCGGGACAGGGCGAATTAATTCACCCCTCCACTTT. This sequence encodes CASRTGTGRINSPLHF.

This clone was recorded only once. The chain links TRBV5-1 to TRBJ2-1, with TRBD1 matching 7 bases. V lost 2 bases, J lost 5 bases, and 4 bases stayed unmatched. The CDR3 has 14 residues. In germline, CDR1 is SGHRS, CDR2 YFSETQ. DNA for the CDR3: TGCGCCAGCAGCTTAATACAGGGGAACAATGAGCAGTTCTTC. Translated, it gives CASSLIQGNNEQFF.

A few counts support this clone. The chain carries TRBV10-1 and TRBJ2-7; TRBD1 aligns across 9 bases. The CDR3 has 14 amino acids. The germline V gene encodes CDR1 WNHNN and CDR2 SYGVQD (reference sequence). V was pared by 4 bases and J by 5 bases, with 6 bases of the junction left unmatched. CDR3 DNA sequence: TGCGCCAGCAGTGGGAGGACAGGGGTCAACGAGCAGTACTTC. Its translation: CASSGRTGVNEQYF.

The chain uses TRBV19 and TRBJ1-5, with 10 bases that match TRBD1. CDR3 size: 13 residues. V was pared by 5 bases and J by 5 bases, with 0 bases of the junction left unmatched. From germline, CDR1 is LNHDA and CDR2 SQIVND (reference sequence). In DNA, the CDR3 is TGTGCCAGTAGTGACAGGGGGCATCAGCCCCAGCATTTT. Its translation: CASSDRGHQPQHF.

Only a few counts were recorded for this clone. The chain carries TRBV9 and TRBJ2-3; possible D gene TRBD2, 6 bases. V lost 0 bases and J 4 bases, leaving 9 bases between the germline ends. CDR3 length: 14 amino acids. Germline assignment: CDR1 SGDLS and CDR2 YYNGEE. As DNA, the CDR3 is TGTGCCAGCAGCGTAGCTTCGGGGGCAGATACGCAGTATTTT. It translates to CASSVASGADTQYF. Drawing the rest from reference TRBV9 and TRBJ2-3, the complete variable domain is DSGVTQTPKHLITATGQRVTLRCSPRSGDLSVYWYQQSLDQGLQFLIQYYNGEERAKGNILERFSAQQFPDLHSELNLSSLELGDSALYFCASSVASGADTQYFGPGTRLTVL.